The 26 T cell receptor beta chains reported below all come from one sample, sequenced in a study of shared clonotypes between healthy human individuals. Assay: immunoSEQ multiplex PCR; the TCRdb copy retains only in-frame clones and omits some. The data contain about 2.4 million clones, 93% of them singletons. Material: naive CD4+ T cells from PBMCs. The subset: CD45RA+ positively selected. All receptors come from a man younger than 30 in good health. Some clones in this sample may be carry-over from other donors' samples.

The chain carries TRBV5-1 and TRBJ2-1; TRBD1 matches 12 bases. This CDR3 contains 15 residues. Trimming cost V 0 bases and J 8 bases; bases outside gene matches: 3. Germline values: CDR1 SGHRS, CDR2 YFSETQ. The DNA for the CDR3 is TGCGCCAGCAGCTTGGCGGGACAGGGGGCACATGAGCAGTTCTTC. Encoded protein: CASSLAGQGAHEQFF.

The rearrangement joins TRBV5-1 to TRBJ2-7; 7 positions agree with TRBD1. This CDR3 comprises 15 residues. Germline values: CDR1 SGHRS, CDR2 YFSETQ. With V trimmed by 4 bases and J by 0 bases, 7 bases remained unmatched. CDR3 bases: TGCGCCAGCAGCCCCATGGGGGACAGCTCCTACGAGCAGTACTTC. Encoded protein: CASSPMGDSSYEQYF.

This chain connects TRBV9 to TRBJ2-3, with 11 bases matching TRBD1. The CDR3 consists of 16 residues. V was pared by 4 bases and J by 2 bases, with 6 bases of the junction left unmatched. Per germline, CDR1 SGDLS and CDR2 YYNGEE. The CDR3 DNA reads TGTGCCAGCAGCTCGGGACAGGGGGTATCCACAGATACGCAGTATTTT. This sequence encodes CASSSGQGVSTDTQYF.

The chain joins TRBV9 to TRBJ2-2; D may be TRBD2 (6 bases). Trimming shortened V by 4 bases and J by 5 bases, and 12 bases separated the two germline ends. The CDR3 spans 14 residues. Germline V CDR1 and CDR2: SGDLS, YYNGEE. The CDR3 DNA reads TGTGCCAGCAGCTGGAGGGGTCCAACCGGGGAGCTGTTTTTT. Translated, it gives CASSWRGPTGELFF.

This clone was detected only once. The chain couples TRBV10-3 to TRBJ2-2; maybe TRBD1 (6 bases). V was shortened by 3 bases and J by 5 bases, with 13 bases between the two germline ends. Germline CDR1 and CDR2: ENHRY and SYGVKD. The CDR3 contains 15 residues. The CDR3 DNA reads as TGTGCCATCAGTGACTCAGGCAGGGGAACCGGGGAGCTGTTTTTT. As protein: CAISDSGRGTGELFF.

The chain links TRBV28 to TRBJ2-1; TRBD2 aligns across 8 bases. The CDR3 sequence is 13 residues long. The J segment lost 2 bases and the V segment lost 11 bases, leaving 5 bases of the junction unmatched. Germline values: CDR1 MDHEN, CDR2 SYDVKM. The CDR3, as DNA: TGTGCCGGAGCGGGAGTTCCCTACAATGAGCAGTTCTTC. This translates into CAGAGVPYNEQFF.

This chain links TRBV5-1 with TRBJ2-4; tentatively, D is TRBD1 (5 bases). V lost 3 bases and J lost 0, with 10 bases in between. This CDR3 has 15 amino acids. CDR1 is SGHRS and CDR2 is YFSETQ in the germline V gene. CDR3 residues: CASSSGPLAKNIQYF. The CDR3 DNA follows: TGCGCCAGCAGCTCAGGGCCTCTAGCCAAAAACATTCAGTACTTC. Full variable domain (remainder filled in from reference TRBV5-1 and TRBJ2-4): KAGVTQTPRYLIKTRGQQVTLSCSPISGHRSVSWYQQTPGQGLQFLFEYFSETQRNKGNFPGRFSGRQFSNSRSEMNVSTLELGDSALYLCASSSGPLAKNIQYFGAGTRLSVL.

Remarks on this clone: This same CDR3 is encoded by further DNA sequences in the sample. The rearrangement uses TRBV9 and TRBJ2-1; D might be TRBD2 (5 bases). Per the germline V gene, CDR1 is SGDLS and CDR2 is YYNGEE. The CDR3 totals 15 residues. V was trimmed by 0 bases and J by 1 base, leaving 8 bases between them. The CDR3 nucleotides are TGTGCCAGCAGCGTAGAGGGCGGGTCCTACAATGAGCAGTTCTTC. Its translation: CASSVEGGSYNEQFF.

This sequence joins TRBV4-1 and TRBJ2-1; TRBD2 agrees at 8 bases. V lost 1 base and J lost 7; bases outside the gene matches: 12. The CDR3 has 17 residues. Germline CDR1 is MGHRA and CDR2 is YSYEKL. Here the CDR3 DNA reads TGCGCCAGCAGCCAAGTCCCCCCGAGAGCTAGCGGGAATGAGCAGTTCTTC. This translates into CASSQVPPRASGNEQFF.

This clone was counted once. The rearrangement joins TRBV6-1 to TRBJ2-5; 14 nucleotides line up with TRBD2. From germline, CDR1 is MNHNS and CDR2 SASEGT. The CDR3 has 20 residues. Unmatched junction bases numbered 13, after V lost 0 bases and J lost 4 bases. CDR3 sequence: CASSEAETSGRAPGAETQYF. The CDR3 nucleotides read TGTGCCAGCAGTGAAGCGGAGACTAGCGGGAGGGCCCCTGGGGCAGAGACCCAGTACTTC.

Here the CDR3 reads CASHLTGANVLTF. CDR3 nucleotide sequence: TGTGCCAGCCATTTAACTGGGGCCAACGTCCTGACTTTC. The chain couples TRBV6-5 to TRBJ2-6, with D unclear. This CDR3 spans 13 amino acids. Germline V CDR1 and CDR2: MNHEY, SVGAGI. V gave up 8 bases and J gave up 2 bases, with 7 bases separating them.

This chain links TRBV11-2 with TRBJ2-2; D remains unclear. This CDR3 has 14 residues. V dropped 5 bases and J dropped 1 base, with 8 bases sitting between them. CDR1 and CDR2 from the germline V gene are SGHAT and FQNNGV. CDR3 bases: TGTGCCAGCAGCCCCGGCTTGAACACCGGGGAGCTGTTTTTT. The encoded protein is CASSPGLNTGELFF.

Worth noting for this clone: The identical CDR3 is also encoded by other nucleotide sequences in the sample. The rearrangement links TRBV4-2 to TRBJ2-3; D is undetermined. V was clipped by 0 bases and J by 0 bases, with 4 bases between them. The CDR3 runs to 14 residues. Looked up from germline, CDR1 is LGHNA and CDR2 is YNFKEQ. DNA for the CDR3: TGTGCCAGCAGCCAAGAAGGGAGCACAGATACGCAGTATTTT. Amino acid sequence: CASSQEGSTDTQYF.

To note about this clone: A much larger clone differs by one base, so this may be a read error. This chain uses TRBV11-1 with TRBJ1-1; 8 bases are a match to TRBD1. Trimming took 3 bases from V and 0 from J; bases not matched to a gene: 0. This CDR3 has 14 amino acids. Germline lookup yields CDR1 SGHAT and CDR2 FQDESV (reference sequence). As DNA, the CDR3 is TGTGCCAGCAGCTTGGACAGGGTGAACACTGAAGCTTTCTTT. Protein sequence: CASSLDRVNTEAFF.

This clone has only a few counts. CDR3 sequence (DNA): TGTGCCAGTAGTGTACAGGGGGCCGGGGAGCTGTTTTTT. It codes for CASSVQGAGELFF. The chain has TRBV19 and TRBJ2-2; 8 bases map to TRBD1. The CDR3 covers 13 residues. Per the germline V gene, CDR1 is LNHDA and CDR2 is SQIVND (reference sequence). With 5 bases clipped from V and 6 bases from J, the junction kept 2 bases outside the gene matches.

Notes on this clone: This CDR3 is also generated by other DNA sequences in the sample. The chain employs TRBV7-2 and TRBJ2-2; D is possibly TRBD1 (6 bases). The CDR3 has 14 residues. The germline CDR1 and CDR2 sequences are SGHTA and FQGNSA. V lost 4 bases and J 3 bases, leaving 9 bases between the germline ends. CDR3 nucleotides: TGTGCCAGCAGCTCACAGGGCTACACCGGGGAGCTGTTTTTT. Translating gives CASSSQGYTGELFF.

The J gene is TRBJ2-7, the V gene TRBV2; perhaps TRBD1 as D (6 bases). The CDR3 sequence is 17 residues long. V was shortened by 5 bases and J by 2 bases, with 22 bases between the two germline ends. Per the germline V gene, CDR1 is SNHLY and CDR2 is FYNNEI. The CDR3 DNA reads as TGTGCCAGCAGTCACCCAAACTCCCGGGACATCCCCTACGAGCAGTACTTC. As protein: CASSHPNSRDIPYEQYF.

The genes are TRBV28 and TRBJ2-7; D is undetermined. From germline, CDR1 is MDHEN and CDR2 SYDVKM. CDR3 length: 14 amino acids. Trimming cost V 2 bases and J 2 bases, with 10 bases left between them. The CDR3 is CASSLLAGPYEQYF. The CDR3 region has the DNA TGTGCCAGCAGTTTACTGGCAGGCCCCTACGAGCAGTACTTC.

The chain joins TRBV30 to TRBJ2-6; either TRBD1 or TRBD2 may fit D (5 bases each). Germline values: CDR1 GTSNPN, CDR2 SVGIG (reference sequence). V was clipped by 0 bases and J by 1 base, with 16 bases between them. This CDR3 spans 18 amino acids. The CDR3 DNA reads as TGTGCCTGGAGTGTCCCGTGGGGTGGGGGATCTGGGGCCAACGTCCTGACTTTC. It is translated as CAWSVPWGGGSGANVLTF.

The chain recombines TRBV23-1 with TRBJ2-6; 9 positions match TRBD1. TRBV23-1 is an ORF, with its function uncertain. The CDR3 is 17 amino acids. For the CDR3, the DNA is TGCGCACGGATCCCGGGACAGGGCTCCTCTGGGGCCAACGTCCTGACTTTC. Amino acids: CARIPGQGSSGANVLTF.

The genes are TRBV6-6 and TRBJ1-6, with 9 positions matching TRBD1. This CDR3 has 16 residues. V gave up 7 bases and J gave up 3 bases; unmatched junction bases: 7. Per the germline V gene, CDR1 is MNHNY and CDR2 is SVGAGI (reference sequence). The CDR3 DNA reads TGTGCCAGCAAAGACACGGGACAGGGCTATAATTCACCCCTCCACTTT. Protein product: CASKDTGQGYNSPLHF.

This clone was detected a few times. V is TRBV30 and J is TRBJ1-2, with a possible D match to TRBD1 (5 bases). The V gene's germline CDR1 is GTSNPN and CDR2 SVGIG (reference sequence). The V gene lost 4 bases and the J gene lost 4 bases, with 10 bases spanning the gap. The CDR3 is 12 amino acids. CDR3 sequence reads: CAWTQGTYGYTF. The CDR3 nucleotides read TGTGCCTGGACGCAGGGAACCTATGGCTACACCTTC.

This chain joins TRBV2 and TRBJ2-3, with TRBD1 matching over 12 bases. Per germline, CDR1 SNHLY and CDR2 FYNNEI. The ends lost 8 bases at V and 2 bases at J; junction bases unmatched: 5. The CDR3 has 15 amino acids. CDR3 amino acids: CASGGTGGPTDTQYF. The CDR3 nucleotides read TGTGCCAGCGGAGGGACAGGGGGCCCCACAGATACGCAGTATTTT. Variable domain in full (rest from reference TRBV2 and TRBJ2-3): EPEVTQTPSHQVTQMGQEVILRCVPISNHLYFYWYRQILGQKVEFLVSFYNNEISEKSEIFDDQFSVERPDGSNFTLKIRSTKLEDSAMYFCASGGTGGPTDTQYFGPGTRLTVL.

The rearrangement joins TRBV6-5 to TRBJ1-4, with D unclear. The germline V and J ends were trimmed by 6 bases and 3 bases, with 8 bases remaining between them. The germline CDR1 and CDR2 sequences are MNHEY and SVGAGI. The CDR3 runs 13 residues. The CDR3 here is CASSLRSNEKLFF. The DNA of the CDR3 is TGTGCCAGCAGCCTCCGATCTAATGAAAAACTGTTTTTT.

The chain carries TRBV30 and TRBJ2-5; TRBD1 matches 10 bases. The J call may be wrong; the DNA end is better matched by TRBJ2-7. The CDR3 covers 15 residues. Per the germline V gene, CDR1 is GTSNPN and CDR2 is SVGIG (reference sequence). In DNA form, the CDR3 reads TGTGCCTGGACGTTCGCGGACAGGGGGTCCTACGAGCAGTACTTC. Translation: CAWTFADRGSYEQYF.

The CDR3 protein is CASSQLTSYEQYF. In DNA form, the CDR3 reads TGCGCCAGCAGTCAACTAACCTCCTACGAGCAGTACTTC. The chain uses TRBV23-1 and TRBJ2-7, with D uncertain. TRBV23-1 is annotated as an ORF whose role is uncertain. This CDR3 contains 13 residues. Trimming removed 2 bases at V and 0 bases at J, with 5 bases between.